The present TCR beta chain was sequenced within a study of cytomegalovirus exposure and HLA in healthy donors. Looking at the study overall: There were roughly 110 million unique TCR beta sequences, drawn from 180 million or so T cells, in an earlier analysis. Study results and caveats: TCR beta sequences reportedly predicted most subjects' HLA-A and HLA-B alleles accurately.

There are a few counts of this clone. No antigen is known for it. The PCR contained 60 Vbeta and 13 Jbeta primers. The table came from immunoSEQ multiplex PCR; TCRdb's copy has only in-frame clones and leaves some out. The profile shows fewer than 100,000 clones, 7.5% to 8.5% of them singletons. The CDR3 is 16 amino acids. Unmatched junction bases numbered 6, after V lost 0 bases and J lost 6 bases. Germline loops: CDR1 SGHRS, CDR2 YFSETQ. Sequencing input: PBMCs. The chain carries TRBV5-1 and TRBJ2-1; 10 positions agree with TRBD2. This TCR was recovered from a man aged 50 to 59 in good health and CMV-seronegative. DNA for the CDR3: TGCGCCAGCAGCTTGGGTGGTAGCGGGAGGATCAATGAGCAGTTCTTC. Translation gives CASSLGGSGRINEQFF.